This T cell receptor (beta chain) emerged from a study of beta chain features in type 1 diabetes. Study-level findings and limits: Among patients with Type 1 diabetes, TCRB CDR3s were moderately but significantly shorter in every one of the four CD4+ subsets. It was among patients, rather than healthy donors, that naive, central memory and Treg TCRB repertoires appeared more similar. Researchers caution that PCR might favor shorter templates, equally among patients and controls.

Looked up from germline, CDR1 is MNHEY and CDR2 is SVGAGI. V lost 6 bases and J 1 base, leaving 12 bases between the germline ends. The CDR3 spans 14 residues. There was one heparinised blood draw per donor, averaging about 116 mL. With regard to this clone: As yet, its antigen is unknown.

Isolated RNA was reverse transcribed in full, so expressed TCRB transcripts were sequenced. The average read count of naive, central memory and regulatory T cell samples was some 3.9 million. TCRdb's table, derived via immunoSEQ multiplex PCR, lists solely in-frame clones and lacks some. The table shows about 270,000 clones, with over 11% occurring only once. The clonotype originates from a man under 40 with type 1 diabetes. The sequenced sample consisted of naive CD4+ T cells from blood. The chain recombines TRBV6-5 with TRBJ1-1; the D gene is possibly TRBD1 (5 bases). The CDR3 bases are TGTGCCAGCAGCCCGGTGGGGGGGAACACTGAAGCTTTCTTT. Protein: CASSPVGGNTEAFF.